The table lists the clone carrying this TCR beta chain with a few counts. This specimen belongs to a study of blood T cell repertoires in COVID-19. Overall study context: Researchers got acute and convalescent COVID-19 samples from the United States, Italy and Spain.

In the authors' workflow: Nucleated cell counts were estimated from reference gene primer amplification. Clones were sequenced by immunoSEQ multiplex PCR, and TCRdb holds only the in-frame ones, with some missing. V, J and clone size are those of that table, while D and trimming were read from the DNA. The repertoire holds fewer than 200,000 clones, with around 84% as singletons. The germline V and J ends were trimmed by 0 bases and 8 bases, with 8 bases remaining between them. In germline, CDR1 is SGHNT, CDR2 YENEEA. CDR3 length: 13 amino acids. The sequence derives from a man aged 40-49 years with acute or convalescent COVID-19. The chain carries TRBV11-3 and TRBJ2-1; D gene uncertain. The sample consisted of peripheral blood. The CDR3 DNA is TGTGCCAGCAGCTTAGATCGCAGCGATGAGCAGTTCTTC. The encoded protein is CASSLDRSDEQFF.